The clone carrying this T cell receptor (beta chain) was counted between two and nine times. Its antigen is as yet unknown. The data belong to a study of T-cell memory formation after mild COVID-19. As for the study in general: Each donor largely had its own TCR clusters.

The CDR3 length is 15 residues. Deletions cut 1 base from V and 4 bases from J, with 13 bases between. CDR1 is MGHRA, CDR2 YSYEKL, per germline. Study results and caveats: Contracting CD4+ clones sat mainly in CM and EM; CD8+ in EMRA. From day 15 to 85, contracting clones were balanced between CD4 and CD8, whereas later expanders leaned toward CD4+.

In TCRdb, the 5' RACE reads were re-called with MiXCR into one record per CDR3 protein. This table holds about 350,000 distinct CDR3 sequences, roughly 13% found once. The origin of this receptor is a man in his late teens or twenties who had mild COVID-19 (a few samples of this study predate the infection). Cell type and time point are not known. The gene calls are TRBV4-1 and TRBJ1-1; no definite D call. The specimen was PBMCs or a T cell subset sorted from them (not recorded which). The DNA for the CDR3 is TGCGCCAGCAGCCAAGGGGCAGAGAGTCTCACTGAAGCTTTCTTT. Translating gives CASSQGAESLTEAFF.